Below, 24 T cell receptor beta chains from the same sample are listed, as sequenced in a study of cytomegalovirus exposure and HLA in healthy donors. 60 Vbeta and 13 Jbeta primers were used in PCR. Libraries were prepared by immunoSEQ multiplex PCR; TCRdb keeps only in-frame clonotypes and omits some of them. The data contain around 200,000 clones, approximately 82% of them singletons. Source material: PBMCs. The receptors originated from a girl aged 2-10 years in good health and CMV-seropositive.

This chain connects TRBV27 to TRBJ2-2; D ambiguous. Germline CDR1 MNHEY, CDR2 SMNVEV (reference sequence). There are 16 residues in the CDR3. Trimming stripped 4 bases from V and 4 bases from J, with 16 bases between. The CDR3 sequence is CASSSPPASLTGELFF. The CDR3 DNA reads as TGTGCCAGCAGTTCCCCGCCAGCGTCGCTCACCGGGGAGCTGTTTTTT.

The chain recombines TRBV2 with TRBJ2-6; D possibly corresponds to TRBD2 (6 bases). This CDR3 is built from 16 residues. The germline CDR1 and CDR2 sequences are SNHLY and FYNNEI. V dropped 5 bases and J dropped 1 base, with 12 bases sitting between them. The CDR3 DNA reads TGTGCCAGCAGTCTAAGGAGGGCGTCTGGGGCCAACGTCCTGACTTTC. It specifies CASSLRRASGANVLTF.

This clone was recorded a few times. The chain joins TRBV6-1 to TRBJ2-2; the D is unclear. V lost 4 bases and J lost 7, with 13 bases in between. This CDR3 contains 14 residues. Germline V gives CDR1 MNHNS, CDR2 SASEGT. As DNA, the CDR3 is TGTGCCAGCAGTGTGTCGGTTGAGGACGGGGAGCTGTTTTTT. Residues: CASSVSVEDGELFF.

This sequence joins TRBV6-1 and TRBJ2-1; perhaps TRBD2 as D (7 bases). V was pared by 6 bases and J by 6 bases, with 15 bases between. Germline CDR1 reads MNHNS; CDR2 reads SASEGT. CDR3 size: 14 residues. CDR3 bases: TGTGCCAGCAGAGGAGGGGGGGGGATCAATGAGCAGTTCTTC. Encoded protein: CASRGGGGINEQFF.

The genes are TRBV28 and TRBJ2-7; D is unclear. Germline assignment: CDR1 MDHEN and CDR2 SYDVKM. Trimming took 8 bases from V and 5 from J, leaving 16 bases between them. The CDR3 sequence is 13 residues long. In DNA, the CDR3 is TGTGCCAGCGGATCCGACATACCTGACGAGCAGTACTTC. This sequence encodes CASGSDIPDEQYF.

The rearrangement uses TRBV5-6 and TRBJ2-2; possible D gene TRBD1, 5 bases. Germline values: CDR1 SGHDT, CDR2 YYEEEE. The V end was cut by 5 bases, the J end by 0 bases, with 11 bases between. The CDR3 is 15 residues long. The CDR3 here is CASRIQGANTGELFF. The CDR3 DNA follows: TGTGCCAGCAGGATCCAAGGGGCGAACACCGGGGAGCTGTTTTTT.

The V and J genes are TRBV9 and TRBJ2-2; 7 positions match TRBD2. The CDR3 is made up of 16 amino acids. Trimming took 1 base from V and 3 from J; bases not matched to a gene: 6. CDR1 and CDR2 from the germline V gene are SGDLS and YYNGEE. The CDR3 protein is CASSVLGRGDTGELFF. In nucleotides, the CDR3 is TGTGCCAGCAGCGTACTCGGCCGGGGGGACACCGGGGAGCTGTTTTTT.

The J gene is TRBJ2-5, the V gene TRBV5-1, with 9 bases identical to TRBD1. The junction had 11 bases not matched to a gene; V was cut back by 3 bases and J by 5 bases. Per the germline V gene, CDR1 is SGHRS and CDR2 is YFSETQ. This CDR3 is 16 amino acids long. The CDR3 DNA is TGCGCCAGCAGCTACGGAGGGACAGGGTCCGGGGAGACCCAGTACTTC. This gives the protein CASSYGGTGSGETQYF.

The chain combines TRBV27 with TRBJ2-7, with a weak D call TRBD2 (6 bases). The CDR3 runs 14 residues. Trimming took off 0 bases at V and 2 bases at J, with 8 bases between the two ends. CDR1 is MNHEY and CDR2 is SMNVEV in the germline V gene (reference sequence). This CDR3 is CASSLSRGTYEQYF. The CDR3 DNA follows: TGTGCCAGCAGTTTATCGCGGGGTACCTACGAGCAGTACTTC.

V is TRBV27 and J is TRBJ2-7, with TRBD2 identical over 11 bases. This CDR3 comprises 16 residues. V lost 3 bases and J lost 3; bases outside the gene matches: 7. The V gene's germline CDR1 is MNHEY and CDR2 SMNVEV (reference sequence). The CDR3 is CASSFLSGRDDYEQYF. CDR3 sequence (DNA): TGTGCCAGCAGTTTCCTTAGCGGGAGGGACGACTACGAGCAGTACTTC.

The gene calls are TRBV9 and TRBJ2-1, with TRBD2 matching over 7 bases. Trimming took 0 bases from V and 3 from J; bases not matched to a gene: 3. The CDR3 spans 15 residues. Per the germline V gene, CDR1 is SGDLS and CDR2 is YYNGEE. CDR3 DNA: TGTGCCAGCAGCGTAGGGGGGGGATACTACAATGAGCAGTTCTTC. It yields the protein CASSVGGGYYNEQFF.

This chain links TRBV9 with TRBJ2-7, with 10 bases identical to TRBD2. The CDR3 covers 15 residues. Per germline, CDR1 SGDLS and CDR2 YYNGEE. The J segment lost 4 bases and the V segment lost 0 bases, leaving 4 bases of the junction unmatched. CDR3 coding DNA: TGTGCCAGCAGCGTAGAGCCTAGCGGGAGTTACGAGCAGTACTTC. Its protein product is CASSVEPSGSYEQYF.

This chain joins TRBV5-1 and TRBJ2-3; 8 bases agree with TRBD2. V shed 2 bases and J 4 bases; nucleotides not matched to a gene: 9. The CDR3 length is 16 residues. Germline V gives CDR1 SGHRS, CDR2 YFSETQ. The DNA for the CDR3 is TGCGCCAGCAGCTTCGGTAGCGGGATTGGGTCAGATACGCAGTATTTT. Protein sequence: CASSFGSGIGSDTQYF.

This chain uses TRBV5-1 with TRBJ2-3; 10 nucleotides match TRBD2. With V trimmed by 4 bases and J by 2 bases, 7 bases remained unmatched. Germline CDR1 SGHRS, CDR2 YFSETQ. The CDR3 consists of 16 residues. This CDR3 is CASSRPTSGYTDTQYF. In DNA, the CDR3 is TGCGCCAGCAGCCGTCCGACTAGCGGGTACACAGATACGCAGTATTTT. Full variable domain (rest looked up from reference TRBV5-1 and TRBJ2-3): KAGVTQTPRYLIKTRGQQVTLSCSPISGHRSVSWYQQTPGQGLQFLFEYFSETQRNKGNFPGRFSGRQFSNSRSEMNVSTLELGDSALYLCASSRPTSGYTDTQYFGPGTRLTVL.

The rearrangement links TRBV5-1 to TRBJ1-1, with D uncertain. Trimming cost V 3 bases and J 3 bases, with 6 bases left between them. The CDR3 sequence is 12 residues long. Germline CDR1 and CDR2: SGHRS and YFSETQ. The CDR3 loop is CASSSTDTEAFF. The CDR3 coding sequence is TGCGCCAGCAGCTCAACAGACACTGAAGCTTTCTTT.

The genes are TRBV30 and TRBJ1-4; D gene uncertain. Trimming left V 0 bases short and J 8 bases short, with 16 bases between. This CDR3 has 15 amino acids. The germline CDR1 and CDR2 sequences are GTSNPN and SVGIG (reference sequence). Here the CDR3 reads CAWSVRSGWSEKLFF. Written as DNA, the CDR3 is TGTGCCTGGAGTGTACGGTCCGGGTGGAGCGAAAAACTGTTTTTT.

This clone showed up just once. The chain links TRBV9 to TRBJ2-7, with D possibly being TRBD2 (5 bases). Trimming left V 5 bases short and J 2 bases short, with 14 bases between. In germline, CDR1 is SGDLS, CDR2 YYNGEE. The CDR3 loop spans 14 amino acids. The CDR3 nucleotides are TGTGCCAGCAGTCCTACCGGGAAAACCTACGAGCAGTACTTC. This gives the protein CASSPTGKTYEQYF.

The rearrangement joins TRBV9 to TRBJ2-5; perhaps TRBD2 as D (5 bases). Germline-derived CDR1 and CDR2 are SGDLS and YYNGEE. The CDR3 totals 14 residues. Deletions cut 0 bases from V and 1 base from J, with 7 bases between. The CDR3 loop reads CASSVGGRQETQYF. CDR3 nucleotides: TGTGCCAGCAGCGTAGGAGGGCGCCAAGAGACCCAGTACTTC.

The chain joins TRBV5-3 to TRBJ2-7, with D possibly matching TRBD1 (5 bases). TRBV5-3 is known as an ORF, though its function is uncertain. This CDR3 has 14 amino acids. The V end lost 2 bases, the J end lost 4 bases, and 13 bases lay between the germline ends. CDR3 residues: CARSFSREEYEQYF. CDR3 DNA sequence: TGTGCCAGAAGCTTTTCCAGGGAAGAGTACGAGCAGTACTTC.

This rearrangement joins TRBV14 to TRBJ2-5; D possibly corresponds to TRBD2 (5 bases). Trimming took 0 bases from V and 9 from J, leaving 14 bases between them. Germline V gene lookup returns CDR1 SGHDN and CDR2 FVKESK. This CDR3 has 14 amino acids. CDR3 sequence (DNA): TGTGCCAGCAGCCAAGATTTTAACACCGGGGCCCAGTACTTC. Amino acid sequence: CASSQDFNTGAQYF.

This clone showed up just a few times. The chain couples TRBV30 to TRBJ1-1; D not resolved. The V gene lost 2 bases and the J gene lost 5 bases, with 9 bases spanning the gap. This CDR3 has 12 residues. CDR1 GTSNPN and CDR2 SVGIG come from the germline V gene (reference sequence). CDR3 sequence (DNA): TGTGCCTGGAGTAGGAGAGGAACTGAAGCTTTCTTT. Protein product: CAWSRRGTEAFF.

The chain has TRBV27 and TRBJ2-7; 11 nucleotides align to TRBD2. Trimming took 8 bases from V and 4 from J; bases not matched to a gene: 4. The CDR3 sequence is 13 residues long. Germline V gives CDR1 MNHEY, CDR2 SMNVEV (reference sequence). CDR3 residues: CASSTSGTYEQYF. The DNA for the CDR3 is TGTGCCAGCTCGACTAGCGGGACGTACGAGCAGTACTTC.

The chain combines TRBV6-5 with TRBJ1-1; no clear D gene. CDR1 is MNHEY and CDR2 is SVGAGI in the germline V gene. V lost 3 bases, J lost 7 bases, and 12 bases lay in between. The CDR3 is 13 residues long. DNA of the CDR3: TGTGCCAGCAGTTATGGGGAGACCGGTGAAGCTTTCTTT. Translated, it gives CASSYGETGEAFF.

This clone was detected only a few times. The chain joins TRBV30 to TRBJ1-5, with D possibly TRBD1 on 5 matching bases. Trimming pared 2 bases from V and 5 bases from J, leaving 16 bases between. Germline lookup yields CDR1 GTSNPN and CDR2 SVGIG (reference sequence). CDR3 length: 15 amino acids. The CDR3 region is CAWSNVRGKYQPQHF. The DNA for the CDR3 is TGTGCCTGGAGTAACGTGCGGGGGAAGTATCAGCCCCAGCATTTT.